This T cell receptor beta chain was retrieved from a study of vaccination and CD4 T cells after COVID-19. Study background: Cells were stimulated with overlapping spike peptide pools from SARS-CoV-2, HCoV-NL63, HCoV-OC43 and HCoV-229E.

Of note for this clonotype: Its matching antigen is unknown.

Documented treatment: approximately 10-day PBMC culture with coronavirus spike peptide pools or control peptides (ViraFEST assay). With peptide pools, ViraFEST first expanded antigen-specific T cells and afterwards sequenced their TCRs. Days 3 and 7 saw half the medium swapped for fresh IL-2 medium. Scientists ran DNA taken from cultured CD4+ T cells through the Oncomine TCR Beta short-read assay for sequencing. Genomic DNA from cultured CD4+ T cells was extracted. TCRdb re-analysed the PCR reads in MiXCR, keeping a single row per CDR3 protein. Found here are 8,500 or so distinct CDR3 sequences, about three fifths of them singletons; the top ten hold about 26%. This CDR3 region has 13 residues. CDR1 is SGHTA, CDR2 FQGNSA, per germline. Trimming cost V 7 bases and J 4 bases; bases outside gene matches: 5.

The sequence was collected from a human donor who had recovered from COVID-19. The V and J genes are TRBV7-2 and TRBJ2-5; 8 bases agree with TRBD1. The source material was CD4+ T cells from blood, cultured in vitro. DNA for the CDR3: TGTGCCAGCACCGCGACAGGGGTAGAGACCCAGTACTTC. The encoded protein is CASTATGVETQYF.